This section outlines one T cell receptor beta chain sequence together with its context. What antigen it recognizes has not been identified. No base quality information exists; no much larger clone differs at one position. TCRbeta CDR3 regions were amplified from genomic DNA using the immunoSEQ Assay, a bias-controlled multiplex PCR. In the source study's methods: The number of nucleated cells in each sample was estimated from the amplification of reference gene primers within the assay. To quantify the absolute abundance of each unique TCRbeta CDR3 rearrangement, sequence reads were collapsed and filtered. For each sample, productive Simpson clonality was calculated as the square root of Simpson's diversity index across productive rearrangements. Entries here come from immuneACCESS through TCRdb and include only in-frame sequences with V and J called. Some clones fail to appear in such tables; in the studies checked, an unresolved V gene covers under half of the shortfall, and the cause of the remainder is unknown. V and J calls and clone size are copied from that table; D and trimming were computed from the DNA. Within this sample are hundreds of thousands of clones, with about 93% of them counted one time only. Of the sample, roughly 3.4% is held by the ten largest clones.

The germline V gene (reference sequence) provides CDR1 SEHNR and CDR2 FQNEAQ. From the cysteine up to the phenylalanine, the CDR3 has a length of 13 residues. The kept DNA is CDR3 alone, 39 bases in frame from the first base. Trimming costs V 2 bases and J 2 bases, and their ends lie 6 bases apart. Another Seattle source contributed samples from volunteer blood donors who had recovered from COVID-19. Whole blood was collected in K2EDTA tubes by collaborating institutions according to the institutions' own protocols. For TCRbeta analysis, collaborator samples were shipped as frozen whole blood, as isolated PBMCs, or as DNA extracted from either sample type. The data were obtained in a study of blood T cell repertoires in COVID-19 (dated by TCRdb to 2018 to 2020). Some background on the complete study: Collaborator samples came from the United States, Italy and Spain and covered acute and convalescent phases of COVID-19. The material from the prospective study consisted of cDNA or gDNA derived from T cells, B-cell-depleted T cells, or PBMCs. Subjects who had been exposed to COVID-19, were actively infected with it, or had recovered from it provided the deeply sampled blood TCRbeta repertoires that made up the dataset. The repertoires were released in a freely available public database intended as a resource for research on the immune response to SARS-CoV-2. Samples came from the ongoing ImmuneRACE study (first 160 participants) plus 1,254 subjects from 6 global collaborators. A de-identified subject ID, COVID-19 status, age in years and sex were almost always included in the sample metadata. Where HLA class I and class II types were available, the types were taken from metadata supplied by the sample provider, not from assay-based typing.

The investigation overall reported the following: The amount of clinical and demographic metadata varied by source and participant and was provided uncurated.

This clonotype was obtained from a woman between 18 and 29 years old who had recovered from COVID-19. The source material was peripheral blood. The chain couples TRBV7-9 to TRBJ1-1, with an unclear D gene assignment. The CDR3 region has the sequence CASSLFTNTEAFF. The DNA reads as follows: TGTGCCAGCAGCTTATTCACAAACACTGAAGCTTTCTTT. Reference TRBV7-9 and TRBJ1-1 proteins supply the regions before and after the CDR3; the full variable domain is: DTGVSQNPRHKITKRGQNVTFRCDPISEHNRLYWYRQTLGQGPEFLTYFQNEAQLEKSRLLSDRFSAERPKGSFSTLEIQRTEQGDSAMYLCASSLFTNTEAFFGQGTRLTVV.